Listed here is a single TCR beta chain. This clone was seen only once. Its antigen is not yet known. No base quality information exists; no much larger clone differs at one position. CDR1 SGHAT and CDR2 FQDESV were looked up in the germline V gene (reference sequence). The junction shows trimming of 5 bases on V and 1 base on J, and the gene matches do not reach 5 bases of it. Inclusive of the bounding cysteine and phenylalanine, the CDR3 is 15 residues long. The entry retains the CDR3 DNA only, 45 bases that are in frame from base 1. The time point label, read with the paper, signifies: cells obtained before transplantation from donor or recipient. CD3+CD4+ and CD3+CD8+ populations were FACS-sorted from unstimulated pre-transplant donor and recipient cells taken from spleen or lymph nodes. The data originate from a study of graft-versus-host responses after intestinal transplantation (dated by TCRdb to about 2021). With regard to the full study: The transplants that recipients received were multivisceral, liver-intestinal, or isolated intestinal. Alloreactive clones were identified by sequencing pre-transplant mixed lymphocyte reaction products and comparing them with unstimulated pre-transplant donor and recipient T cells. All recipients received anti-thymocyte globulin induction followed by maintenance tacrolimus and steroids for around three years. A peak of at least 4% donor T cells among recipient peripheral blood mononuclear cells was the definition used for donor T cell macrochimerism. Samples from a few later patients were sequenced in-house on an Illumina MiSeq with MiXCR processing rather than by the commercial service. Graft-versus-host and host-versus-graft alloreactive T cell clones were tracked in the graft, circulation and bone marrow after intestinal transplantation using bulk TCR-beta CDR3 sequencing. A cohort of 20 to 25 intestinal transplant recipients, including one retransplant, was enrolled, and a few patients lacking pretransplant specimens were excluded.

Points the paper makes about the study in general: GvH clones were detected in recipient bone marrow, and some of these GvH clones were observed earlier in ileal mucosa or blood, consistent with an intestinal mucosal origin. Conclusions were limited by the relatively low number and heterogeneity of intestinal transplant patients. In patients with donor T cell macrochimerism, the allografts had high GvH to HvG T cell clonal ratios. Early after transplant, peak levels of circulating GvH clones were found to be associated with declines in HvG clones.

The protocol used for the library was the immunoSEQ multiplex PCR assay. In most patients, genomic DNA was isolated using the Qiagen DNeasy Blood and Tissue Kit and sent frozen to Adaptive Biotechnologies for TCR sequencing. High-throughput TCR-beta CDR3 sequencing of genomic DNA from most patients was performed by Adaptive Biotechnologies. In the paper's pipeline: TCR sequencing data for around 19 patients were retrieved from Adaptive's ImmunoSEQ software; three other patients were processed with MiXCR and VDJtools. To correct CD4 versus CD8 sorting errors, any sequence found in both subsets at a frequency ratio below 5:1 was removed. Because the origin of CDR3 nucleotide sequences shared between donor and recipient could not be assigned, those sequences were removed. To count as alloreactive, a clone needed at least 2-fold expansion over unstimulated cells and a minimum CFSE-low frequency of 0.002% (template counts) or 0.001% (read counts). Clones detected in sequenced pre-transplant spleen, lymph node, or MLR CFSE-low populations of the donor or recipient were defined as mappable. Cumulative frequency of alloreactive clones was calculated as a percentage of all sequences weighted by copy number. The clones in this table, taken by TCRdb from immuneACCESS, are in-frame only. Not every clone is retained; where verified, under half of the shortfall comes from an unresolved V gene, and the cause of the rest is unknown. V and J calls and clone size come straight from that table; D and trimming were deduced from the DNA. Across this sample there are some 140,000 clones, with around nine tenths seen only once. Of the sample, around 0.15% falls within the top ten clones.

The TCR originated in a human donor who received an intestinal transplant. The sequencing here drew on unstimulated CD4+ T cells sorted from spleen or lymph node cells, taken before intestinal transplant. The chain couples TRBV11-1 to TRBJ2-5; TRBD2 agrees with 9 junctional bases. The CDR3 in this case is CASSRAGGIQETQYF. The nucleotides read TGTGCCAGCAGCCGGGCGGGGGGGATCCAAGAGACCCAGTACTTC. Reference TRBV11-1 and TRBJ2-5 proteins supply the regions before and after the CDR3; the full variable domain is: EAEVAQSPRYKITEKSQAVAFWCDPISGHATLYWYRQILGQGPELLVQFQDESVVDDSQLPKDRFSAERLKGVDSTLKIQPAELGDSAMYLCASSRAGGIQETQYFGPGTRLLVL.